This entry features one T cell receptor beta chain sequence. Antigen specificity is unknown. PCR employed 60 Vbeta and 13 Jbeta primers. Measured with immunoSEQ multiplex PCR; TCRdb has only the in-frame clones, and not every one. The sample has about 110,000 clones, roughly 74% seen once. This sample was included in a study of cytomegalovirus exposure and HLA in healthy donors. The study, taken as a whole, reports: Later analysis found that TCR beta chains associated with HLA were more clonally expanded than other, equally common chains. The study labeled 164 TCR beta chains cytomegalovirus-associated. Later analysis identified around 15,000 TCR beta sequences associated with HLA alleles, using a false discovery rate threshold of 0.05.

This TCR came from a man aged 40-50 years in good health and CMV-seronegative. Sequenced: PBMCs.

The CDR3 sequence: CASSQGQSNYGYTF. CDR3 sequence (DNA): TGTGCCAGCAGCCAGGGGCAAAGTAACTATGGCTACACCTTC. The chain joins TRBV7-9 to TRBJ1-2; perhaps TRBD1 as D (6 bases). The ends were cut back, 5 bases at V and 1 base at J, with 11 bases in the middle. The CDR3 spans 14 residues. Germline-derived CDR1 and CDR2 are SEHNR and FQNEAQ (reference sequence).